The clone carrying this TCR beta chain occurred many times. Its antigen is unidentified. Germline CDR1 is LGHDT and CDR2 is YNNKEL (reference sequence). The germline V and J ends were trimmed by 2 bases and 1 base, with 2 bases remaining between them. The length of the CDR3 is 13 residues. Each CDR3 protein is one row after TCRdb ran MiXCR on the 5' RACE reads. The sample yields 300,000 to 450,000 distinct CDR3 sequences, approximately 6% seen once. These data originate in a study of T cells after yellow fever vaccination. General study points: By day 5 rather than day 15, the secondary response had peaked, though it was weaker. Within FACS-sorted repertoires, abundant clonotypes contaminating from the bulk population could be present. A minor fraction of clonotypes spanned both CD4 and CD8 compartments.

This chain connects TRBV3-1 to TRBJ2-2; no reliable D call. This sample comprised PBMCs, obtained 5 days after the yellow fever booster vaccination. The TCR sequence derives from a man aged 30 to 45 who received the YFV17D yellow fever vaccine. The DNA for the CDR3 is TGTGCCAGCAGCCAAATGAACACCGGGGAGCTGTTTTTT. Amino acid sequence: CASSQMNTGELFF.